This T cell receptor (beta chain) was identified in a study of T cell repertoires in cytomegalovirus infection. For the study at large: Public TCR beta signatures indicated both CMV infection and matching HLA type. Study-wide results and caveats: In two of eight donors, the top clonotype was HLA-C-restricted CMV-specific. Carriage of CMV together with the relevant HLA was identifiable through cumulative public TCR beta family frequency.

Germline lookup yields CDR1 MNHNY and CDR2 SVGAGI (reference sequence). V was clipped by 0 bases and J by 4 bases; unmatched bases: 13. The CDR3 is 18 residues long. TCRdb called the reads again in MiXCR, with one record for every CDR3 protein. Of roughly 250,000 distinct CDR3 sequences listed, around 12% were seen once; the top ten hold about 1.5%. Concerning this clonotype itself: What it binds is unknown.

The receptor was derived from a human donor in good health (CMV status not recorded). Some clones in this sample may be carry-over from other donors' samples. The sequenced sample consisted of PBMCs. This chain joins TRBV6-6 and TRBJ1-2; 8 nucleotides agree with TRBD1. CDR3 region: CASSYSKAGGDSGYGYTF. The DNA of the CDR3 is TGTGCCAGCAGTTACTCGAAGGCAGGGGGCGATTCGGGCTATGGCTACACCTTC.